The 25 T cell receptor beta chains presented below share a single source sample, sequenced in a study of glioma-infiltrating T cells after dendritic cell vaccination. The time point here: after dendritic cell vaccination, including at tumor progression/relapse. Clones were read by immunoSEQ multiplex PCR, and TCRdb kept only the in-frame ones, dropping some. Of 55,000 to 75,000 clones listed, roughly 83% were seen once; the top ten hold around 14%. Sequencing used blood, obtained after dendritic cell vaccination. The source of these receptors is a human donor with glioblastoma.

V and J are TRBV4-2 and TRBJ2-2; D perhaps matches TRBD2 (5 bases). This CDR3 is built from 16 residues. Trimming shortened V by 1 base and J by 1 base, and 10 bases separated the two germline ends. CDR1 and CDR2 (germline): LGHNA, YNFKEQ. The CDR3 loop is CASSQGFEGNTGELFF. In DNA, the CDR3 is TGTGCCAGCAGCCAAGGGTTTGAGGGGAACACCGGGGAGCTGTTTTTT.

This chain joins TRBV11-1 and TRBJ1-1; D is unresolved. Germline lookup yields CDR1 SGHAT and CDR2 FQDESV (reference sequence). Trimming took off 1 base at V and 8 bases at J, with 11 bases between the two ends. The CDR3 sequence is 13 residues long. As DNA, the CDR3 is TGTGCCAGCAGCTTAGAAAGGACTGAAGAAGCTTTCTTT. Protein: CASSLERTEEAFF.

This clone was observed at least ten times. The chain combines TRBV7-8 with TRBJ2-7; 7 bases align to TRBD1. V was clipped by 4 bases and J by 6 bases; unmatched bases: 6. The CDR3 covers 13 residues. Per germline, CDR1 SGHVS and CDR2 FQNEAQ. CDR3 loop: CASSSTGLTEQYF. The CDR3 DNA follows: TGTGCCAGCAGCTCGACAGGGCTTACCGAGCAGTACTTC.

The genes are TRBV6-1 and TRBJ2-6, with 7 nucleotides matching TRBD1. V lost 4 bases, J lost 4 bases, and 4 bases stayed unmatched. Looked up from germline, CDR1 is MNHNS and CDR2 is SASEGT. This CDR3 has 15 amino acids. CDR3 sequence: CASSVGGSGANVLTF. The CDR3 DNA sequence: TGTGCCAGCAGTGTAGGGGGCTCCGGGGCCAACGTCCTGACTTTC.

This clone was detected only a few times. This chain links TRBV28 with TRBJ2-7; TRBD1 agrees at 7 bases. Germline V lookup: CDR1 MDHEN, CDR2 SYDVKM. The CDR3 loop spans 13 amino acids. The V gene end was trimmed by 8 bases and the J gene end by 0 bases; junction bases not matched to a gene: 4. CDR3 DNA sequence: TGTGCCAGCGCCGGGACAGTCTCCTACGAGCAGTACTTC. Translating gives CASAGTVSYEQYF.

Regarding this clone: A read error may account for a junction end that differs from germline. This rearrangement joins TRBV10-3 to TRBJ1-5; 8 positions agree with TRBD1. From germline, CDR1 is ENHRY and CDR2 SYGVKD. There are 16 residues in the CDR3. The CDR3 here is CAISESDRGTHQPQHF. CDR3 nucleotides: TGTGCCATCAGCGAGTCAGACAGGGGAACTCATCAGCCCCAGCATTTT.

This chain joins TRBV30 and TRBJ1-3; D is possibly TRBD1 (5 bases). The CDR3 runs 12 residues. Germline CDR1 and CDR2: GTSNPN and SVGIG (reference sequence). Trimming pared 4 bases from V and 4 bases from J, leaving 8 bases between. In DNA form, the CDR3 reads TGTGCCTGGAACGGGGGGGGAAACACCATATATTTT. Its protein is CAWNGGGNTIYF.

The genes are TRBV7-9 and TRBJ2-7; 10 nucleotides line up with TRBD1. This CDR3 is 14 amino acids long. CDR1 is SEHNR and CDR2 is FQNEAQ in the germline V gene (reference sequence). V was clipped by 6 bases and J by 2 bases; unmatched bases: 4. Here the CDR3 reads CASRDGTGAYEQYF. Written as DNA, the CDR3 is TGTGCCAGCAGAGATGGGACAGGGGCCTACGAGCAGTACTTC.

The V gene is TRBV9, the J gene TRBJ2-1; D is possibly TRBD2 (7 bases). The V end was cut by 0 bases, the J end by 8 bases, with 18 bases between. The germline V gene has CDR1 SGDLS and CDR2 YYNGEE. This CDR3 region has 16 residues. The CDR3 DNA reads as TGTGCCAGCAGCGTAGCTGGGGGGGGCCTATCGGATGAGCAGTTCTTC. Translation: CASSVAGGGLSDEQFF.

The chain links TRBV15 to TRBJ2-7; no firm D call. This CDR3 has 14 residues. Germline lookup yields CDR1 LNHNV and CDR2 YYDKDF (reference sequence). The V end was cut by 1 base, the J end by 0 bases, with 7 bases between. In DNA, the CDR3 is TGTGCCACCAGCAGAGGTGCGTTCTCCTACGAGCAGTACTTC. This encodes CATSRGAFSYEQYF.

The V gene is TRBV29-1, the J gene TRBJ2-5; 8 bases are a match to TRBD2. The CDR3 spans 17 residues. J lost 8 bases, V lost 3 bases, and 20 bases had no gene match. Germline-derived CDR1 and CDR2 are SQVTM and ANQGSEA. The chain's CDR3 is CSVEMDSGLAGGGTQYF. CDR3 DNA sequence: TGCAGCGTTGAGATGGATAGCGGACTAGCCGGGGGGGGAACCCAGTACTTC. Filled out from reference TRBV29-1 and TRBJ2-5, the complete variable domain reads SAVISQKPSRDICQRGTSLTIQCQVDSQVTMMFWYRQQPGQSLTLIATANQGSEATYESGFVIDKFPISRPNLTFSTLTVSNMSPEDSSIYLCSVEMDSGLAGGGTQYFGPGTRLLVL.

The chain joins TRBV5-1 to TRBJ2-5; 8 bases align to TRBD2. The V gene's germline CDR1 is SGHRS and CDR2 YFSETQ. J was trimmed by 4 bases and V by 4 bases; bases with no gene match: 9. The CDR3 runs to 15 residues. DNA of the CDR3: TGCGCCAGCAGCCTCGAGGCGGGGGGAGGAGAGACCCAGTACTTC. Protein: CASSLEAGGGETQYF. Variable domain in full (rest from reference TRBV5-1 and TRBJ2-5): KAGVTQTPRYLIKTRGQQVTLSCSPISGHRSVSWYQQTPGQGLQFLFEYFSETQRNKGNFPGRFSGRQFSNSRSEMNVSTLELGDSALYLCASSLEAGGGETQYFGPGTRLLVL.

V and J are TRBV5-6 and TRBJ1-4; no firm D call. V lost 4 bases, J lost 0 bases, and 10 bases lay in between. The V gene's germline CDR1 is SGHDT and CDR2 YYEEEE. The CDR3 contains 15 residues. CDR3 amino acids: CASSPTYATNEKLFF. The CDR3 DNA reads TGTGCCAGCAGCCCCACCTATGCAACTAATGAAAAACTGTTTTTT.

The chain combines TRBV10-3 with TRBJ1-5; 7 bases fit TRBD1. The CDR3 covers 14 residues. Trimming cost V 2 bases and J 2 bases; bases outside gene matches: 0. CDR1 and CDR2 from the germline V gene are ENHRY and SYGVKD. DNA for the CDR3: TGTGCCATCAGTGAGGGACAGGGCAATCAGCCCCAGCATTTT. Amino acid sequence: CAISEGQGNQPQHF.

The CDR3 sequence: CASSESPGQYEQYF. The CDR3, as DNA: TGCGCCAGCAGTGAGTCCCCCGGACAGTACGAGCAGTACTTC. The chain couples TRBV10-1 to TRBJ2-7; D is possibly TRBD1 (6 bases). The germline CDR1 and CDR2 sequences are WNHNN and SYGVQD (reference sequence). The CDR3 runs to 14 residues. V dropped 0 bases and J dropped 4 bases, with 10 bases sitting between them.

The chain uses TRBV6-1 and TRBJ2-7; D gene uncertain. The ends were cut back, 8 bases at V and 2 bases at J, with 13 bases in the middle. The V gene's germline CDR1 is MNHNS and CDR2 SASEGT. The CDR3 totals 13 residues. The CDR3 nucleotides read TGTGCCAGCCTTACTGACACCACCTACGAGCAGTACTTC. It yields the protein CASLTDTTYEQYF.

V is TRBV27 and J is TRBJ2-7; 8 bases agree with TRBD1. The CDR3 spans 14 residues. V dropped 6 bases and J dropped 5; count of bases not matched to a gene: 9. Germline CDR1 MNHEY, CDR2 SMNVEV (reference sequence). Here the CDR3 DNA reads TGTGCCAGCAGGGACAGGGTCGTAGGGGACGAGCAGTACTTC. It specifies CASRDRVVGDEQYF.

This clone occurred once. The chain employs TRBV11-2 and TRBJ1-2, with 10 positions matching TRBD1. The CDR3 runs to 16 residues. With V trimmed by 1 base and J by 4 bases, 6 bases remained unmatched. CDR1 is SGHAT and CDR2 is FQNNGV in the germline V gene. CDR3 DNA: TGTGCCAGCAGCTTAGCACCGGGACAGGGGATCTATGGCTACACCTTC. Protein product: CASSLAPGQGIYGYTF.

The chain has TRBV5-1 and TRBJ2-7, with TRBD1 matching 8 bases. The germline V gene has CDR1 SGHRS and CDR2 YFSETQ. V shed 8 bases, J shed 0 bases, and the junction held 7 bases outside the gene matches. The CDR3 totals 14 residues. CDR3 amino acids: CASTDRASSYEQYF. In DNA, the CDR3 is TGCGCCAGTACGGACAGGGCGAGCTCCTACGAGCAGTACTTC.

The gene calls are TRBV5-6 and TRBJ1-5; D perhaps matches TRBD1 (5 bases). V was trimmed by 2 bases and J by 4 bases, leaving 7 bases between them. In germline, CDR1 is SGHDT, CDR2 YYEEEE. The CDR3 has 13 residues. CDR3 in amino acids: CASSFTGNQPQHF. The CDR3 DNA sequence: TGTGCCAGCAGCTTTACAGGTAATCAGCCCCAGCATTTT. The variable domain in full, with the rest retrieved from reference TRBV5-6 and TRBJ1-5, is DAGVTQSPTHLIKTRGQQVTLRCSPKSGHDTVSWYQQALGQGPQFIFQYYEEEERQRGNFPDRFSGHQFPNYSSELNVNALLLGDSALYLCASSFTGNQPQHFGDGTRLSIL.

This chain uses TRBV6-1 with TRBJ2-7, with 9 bases fitting TRBD1. Germline values: CDR1 MNHNS, CDR2 SASEGT. The J segment lost 5 bases and the V segment lost 4 bases, leaving 3 bases of the junction unmatched. The CDR3 runs 13 residues. The CDR3 loop reads CASSGGDRDEQYF. CDR3 nucleotides: TGTGCCAGCAGTGGGGGGGACAGGGACGAGCAGTACTTC.

This chain connects TRBV4-3 to TRBJ2-7; no clear D. This CDR3 has 16 amino acids. Germline V gives CDR1 LGHNA, CDR2 YSLEER. Between the trimmed V and J ends, which lost 4 bases and 0 bases, there was a span of 16 bases. The CDR3 here is CASSRTDSPSSYEQYF. Here the CDR3 DNA reads TGCGCCAGCAGCCGAACAGATTCCCCGAGCTCCTACGAGCAGTACTTC.

Here the CDR3 DNA reads TGTGCCAGCAGCTTAGGAGCCGGCTATGGCTACACCTTC. It yields the protein CASSLGAGYGYTF. V is TRBV11-2 and J is TRBJ1-2; D is unclear. This CDR3 region has 13 residues. Germline CDR1 SGHAT, CDR2 FQNNGV. V gave up 1 base and J gave up 4 bases, with 7 bases separating them.

The chain links TRBV6-5 to TRBJ1-3; D is uncertain. This CDR3 region has 15 residues. The germline gives CDR1 MNHEY, CDR2 SVGAGI. V shed 4 bases and J shed 0 bases, with 10 bases lying between them. The CDR3 region has the DNA TGTGCCAGCAGTTCAACGGTCACCTCTGGAAACACCATATATTTT. Translated, it gives CASSSTVTSGNTIYF.

Only a few counts were recorded for this clone. The chain employs TRBV7-9 and TRBJ1-3; D remains unclear. The germline V gene encodes CDR1 SEHNR and CDR2 FQNEAQ (reference sequence). V was pared by 2 bases and J by 6 bases, with 2 bases between. The CDR3 loop spans 11 amino acids. DNA for the CDR3: TGTGCCAGCAGCTTACTAAACACCATATATTTT. It specifies CASSLLNTIYF.